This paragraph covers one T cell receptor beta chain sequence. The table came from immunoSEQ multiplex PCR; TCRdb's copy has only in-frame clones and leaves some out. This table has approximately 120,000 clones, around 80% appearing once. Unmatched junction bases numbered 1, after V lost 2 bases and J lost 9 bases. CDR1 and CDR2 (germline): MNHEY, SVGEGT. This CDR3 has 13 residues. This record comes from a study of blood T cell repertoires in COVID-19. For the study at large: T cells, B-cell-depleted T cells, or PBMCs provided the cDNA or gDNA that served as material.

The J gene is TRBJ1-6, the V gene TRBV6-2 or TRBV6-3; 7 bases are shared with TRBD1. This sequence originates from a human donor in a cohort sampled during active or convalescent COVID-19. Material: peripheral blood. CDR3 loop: CASSYDRASPLHF. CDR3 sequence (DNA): TGTGCCAGCAGTTACGACAGGGCTTCACCCCTCCACTTT.